The 15 T cell receptor beta chains below were found in one sample sequenced in a study of blood T cell repertoires in COVID-19. The protocol was immunoSEQ multiplex PCR, while the TCRdb copy is restricted to in-frame clones and leaves out a portion. This sample has approximately 480,000 clones; 89% occur once, and the top ten carry roughly 0.92%. The sample consisted of peripheral blood. The receptor set was obtained from a man younger than 35 with COVID-19, enrolled during active disease.

The V and J genes are TRBV13 and TRBJ1-2; 7 bases are shared with TRBD1. The V segment lost 4 bases and the J segment 5 bases; nucleotides outside the gene matches: 1. The length of the CDR3 is 12 residues. Per the germline V gene, CDR1 is PRHDT and CDR2 is FYEKMQ (reference sequence). DNA for the CDR3: TGTGCCAGCAGCTCGGGACAGTATGGCTACACCTTC. Protein: CASSSGQYGYTF. The full variable domain, completed using reference TRBV13 and TRBJ1-2, is AAGVIQSPRHLIKEKRETATLKCYPIPRHDTVYWYQQGPGQDPQFLISFYEKMQSDKGSIPDRFSAQQFSDYHSELNMSSLELGDSALYFCASSSGQYGYTFGSGTRLTVV.

The rearrangement uses TRBV7-9 and TRBJ1-2, with 7 bases fitting TRBD1. The germline CDR1 and CDR2 sequences are SEHNR and FQNEAQ (reference sequence). The CDR3 consists of 17 residues. V trimming: 0 bases; J trimming: 3 bases; junction bases outside the gene matches: 10. CDR3 coding DNA: TGTGCCAGCAGCTTAGCTGGGAAGACAGGGATGGACTATGGCTACACCTTC. Translated, it gives CASSLAGKTGMDYGYTF. The full variable domain, in which reference TRBV7-9 and TRBJ1-2 provide the parts outside the CDR3, is DTGVSQNPRHKITKRGQNVTFRCDPISEHNRLYWYRQTLGQGPEFLTYFQNEAQLEKSRLLSDRFSAERPKGSFSTLEIQRTEQGDSAMYLCASSLAGKTGMDYGYTFGSGTRLTVV.

V gene TRBV5-1 combines with J gene TRBJ1-1, with 10 bases matching TRBD1. The germline V gene encodes CDR1 SGHRS and CDR2 YFSETQ. The CDR3 contains 16 residues. V lost 1 base, J lost 3 bases, and 6 bases stayed unmatched. The CDR3 nucleotides read TGCGCCAGCAGCTTGACTAGACAGGGGGCGGACACTGAAGCTTTCTTT. Its protein product is CASSLTRQGADTEAFF.

In regard to this clone: Other DNA sequences in the sample encode the same CDR3. The chain has TRBV6-5 and TRBJ1-1; no definite D call. This CDR3 contains 12 residues. The germline CDR1 and CDR2 sequences are MNHEY and SVGAGI. V was clipped by 6 bases and J by 1 base, with 6 bases between them. CDR3 in amino acids: CASRTGNTEAFF. CDR3 in DNA: TGTGCCAGCAGGACGGGGAACACTGAAGCTTTCTTT.

As regards this clone: This sample includes further DNA sequences coding for the same CDR3. This chain links TRBV3-1 (or the pseudogene TRBV3-2) with TRBJ1-1; 10 bases map to TRBD1. The CDR3 loop spans 13 amino acids. CDR1 is LGHDT and CDR2 is YNNKEL in the germline V gene (reference sequence). V lost 4 bases, J lost 4 bases, and 0 bases stayed unmatched. DNA for the CDR3: TGTGCCAGCAGCCGGACAGGGGGCACTGAAGCTTTCTTT. Protein: CASSRTGGTEAFF.

Only a few counts were recorded for this clone. The chain links TRBV5-1 to TRBJ1-2; the D gene is possibly TRBD1 (5 bases). The CDR3 has 13 residues. Deletions cut 0 bases from V and 8 bases from J, with 11 bases between. Per germline, CDR1 SGHRS and CDR2 YFSETQ. In DNA, the CDR3 is TGCGCCAGCAGCTTGGACGGGGGTACGGGCTACACCTTC. Translated: CASSLDGGTGYTF.

The count of this clone is one. This sequence joins TRBV28 and TRBJ2-4, with TRBD2 identical over 10 bases. Trimming took 6 bases from V and 4 from J; bases not matched to a gene: 9. The germline CDR1 and CDR2 sequences are MDHEN and SYDVKM. This CDR3 has 16 amino acids. CDR3 sequence: CASRIAGGTEKNIQYF. The CDR3 bases are TGTGCCAGCAGAATAGCGGGGGGAACAGAAAAAAACATTCAGTACTTC. The full variable domain, its missing parts supplied by reference TRBV28 and TRBJ2-4, is DVKVTQSSRYLVKRTGEKVFLECVQDMDHENMFWYRQDPGLGLRLIYFSYDVKMKEKGDIPEGYSVSREKKERFSLILESASTNQTSMYLCASRIAGGTEKNIQYFGAGTRLSVL.

J is TRBJ2-1 and V is TRBV9; 8 nucleotides agree with TRBD2. The CDR3 spans 15 residues. The V gene's germline CDR1 is SGDLS and CDR2 YYNGEE. Trimming at V came to 0 bases and at J to 7 bases, leaving 6 bases not matched to a gene. The CDR3 bases are TGTGCCAGCAGCGTAGCGGGGGGGGCGAGGAATGAGCAGTTCTTC. Encoded protein: CASSVAGGARNEQFF.

This clone was observed once. The chain uses TRBV11-3 and TRBJ1-2; D gene unclear. Between the trimmed V and J ends, which lost 5 bases and 6 bases, there was a span of 13 bases. This CDR3 spans 13 amino acids. The germline V gene has CDR1 SGHNT and CDR2 YENEEA. CDR3 bases: TGTGCCAGCAGCCAACAGCTCACCGATGGCTACACCTTC. It specifies CASSQQLTDGYTF. Supplemented by reference TRBV11-3 and TRBJ1-2, the full variable domain reads EAGVVQSPRYKIIEKKQPVAFWCNPISGHNTLYWYLQNLGQGPELLIRYENEEAVDDSQLPKDRFSAERLKGVDSTLKIQPAELGDSAVYLCASSQQLTDGYTFGSGTRLTVV.

This chain connects TRBV5-1 to TRBJ2-7; 8 nucleotides align to TRBD1. Losses at the gene ends were 4 bases for V and 2 bases for J; bases not matched to a gene: 17. Germline CDR1 and CDR2: SGHRS and YFSETQ. The length of the CDR3 is 18 residues. As DNA, the CDR3 is TGCGCCAGCAGCCCCGCTGTTCCAGGGGGCCCGCCAACCTACGAGCAGTACTTC. The encoded protein is CASSPAVPGGPPTYEQYF.

This clone was seen a single time. The V and J genes are TRBV3-1 (or the pseudogene TRBV3-2) and TRBJ1-5; possibly TRBD1 for D (5 bases). Germline-derived CDR1 and CDR2 are LGHDT and YNNKEL (reference sequence). This CDR3 is built from 14 residues. V dropped 2 bases and J dropped 5 bases, with 10 bases sitting between them. The CDR3 is CASSQQGSYQPQHF. As DNA, the CDR3 is TGTGCCAGCAGCCAACAGGGATCCTATCAGCCCCAGCATTTT.

The chain is built from TRBV5-6 and TRBJ1-3; D is unclear. Germline V gene data show CDR1 as SGHDT and CDR2 as YYEEEE. Trimming removed 0 bases from V and 0 bases from J, with 7 bases in between. The length of the CDR3 is 15 residues. CDR3 coding DNA: TGTGCCAGCAGCTTGGGCCTTAGCTCTGGAAACACCATATATTTT. It yields the protein CASSLGLSSGNTIYF.

This clone was observed a handful of times. This chain links TRBV9 with TRBJ1-1; no definite D call. The germline CDR1 and CDR2 sequences are SGDLS and YYNGEE. V dropped 3 bases and J dropped 1 base, with 7 bases sitting between them. This CDR3 comprises 13 residues. CDR3 loop: CASSAVENTEAFF. The CDR3 DNA follows: TGTGCCAGCAGCGCAGTTGAGAACACTGAAGCTTTCTTT.

This chain uses TRBV5-5 with TRBJ1-1; D ambiguous. V lost 4 bases and J lost 0, with 10 bases in between. The CDR3 runs to 14 residues. The V gene's germline CDR1 is SGHKS and CDR2 YYEKEE (reference sequence). The CDR3 loop is CASSLLTMNTEAFF. In DNA form, the CDR3 reads TGTGCCAGCAGCCTCCTGACAATGAACACTGAAGCTTTCTTT.

The chain uses TRBV5-1 and TRBJ1-4; D is perhaps TRBD1 (5 bases). Trimming removed 0 bases at V and 8 bases at J, with 11 bases between. Germline V gene data show CDR1 as SGHRS and CDR2 as YFSETQ. The CDR3 covers 14 residues. The CDR3 region has the DNA TGCGCCAGCAGCTTGGAAGGGGTAGGGGAAAAACTGTTTTTT. It specifies CASSLEGVGEKLFF.